Shown below are 14 T cell receptor beta chains from a single sample sequenced in a study of shared clonotypes between healthy human individuals. Only in-frame clones appear in the TCRdb table, and some are missing; sequencing was by immunoSEQ multiplex PCR. The sample records fewer than 650,000 clones, around 78% being singletons. Sequencing used PBMCs. These receptors were collected from a woman aged 40 to 50 in good health. Some clones in this sample may be carry-over from other donors' samples.

This chain uses TRBV7-7 with TRBJ2-5; 8 bases agree with TRBD2. V dropped 1 base and J dropped 5; count of bases not matched to a gene: 9. The CDR3 is 16 amino acids. CDR1 is SSHAT and CDR2 is FNYEAQ in the germline V gene (reference sequence). The DNA for the CDR3 is TGTGCCAGCAGCTTAGGGAGACCGCGGGAGGAGGAGACCCAGTACTTC. Residues: CASSLGRPREEETQYF. Filled out from reference TRBV7-7 and TRBJ2-5, the complete variable domain reads GAGVSQSPRYKVTKRGQDVTLRCDPISSHATLYWYQQALGQGPEFLTYFNYEAQPDKSGLPSDRFSAERPEGSISTLTIQRTEQRDSAMYRCASSLGRPREEETQYFGPGTRLLVL.

The chain has TRBV6-5 and TRBJ2-1; possibly TRBD2 for D (5 bases). The ends were cut back, 6 bases at V and 0 bases at J, with 12 bases in the middle. Germline V gene sequence: CDR1 MNHEY, CDR2 SVGAGI. The CDR3 loop spans 15 amino acids. The CDR3 region is CASRLTAGSYNEQFF. CDR3 coding DNA: TGTGCCAGCAGGCTGACCGCGGGCTCCTACAATGAGCAGTTCTTC.

This chain links TRBV2 with TRBJ2-3; 8 bases are shared with TRBD2. Trimming at V came to 5 bases and at J to 1 base, leaving 5 bases not matched to a gene. The germline CDR1 and CDR2 sequences are SNHLY and FYNNEI. CDR3 length equals 15 residues. CDR3 region: CASSPPGLGTDTQYF. Written as DNA, the CDR3 is TGTGCCAGCAGTCCCCCGGGACTAGGCACAGATACGCAGTATTTT. Based on the CDR3 plus reference TRBV2 and TRBJ2-3, the full variable domain is EPEVTQTPSHQVTQMGQEVILRCVPISNHLYFYWYRQILGQKVEFLVSFYNNEISEKSEIFDDQFSVERPDGSNFTLKIRSTKLEDSAMYFCASSPPGLGTDTQYFGPGTRLTVL.

V and J are TRBV4-1 and TRBJ2-7; TRBD2 matches at 11 bases. Germline assignment: CDR1 MGHRA and CDR2 YSYEKL. CDR3 size: 16 residues. V gave up 4 bases and J gave up 4 bases; unmatched junction bases: 9. CDR3: CASSLVTSGTSYEQYF. Written as DNA, the CDR3 is TGCGCCAGCAGCCTAGTGACTAGCGGGACGTCATACGAGCAGTACTTC.

The chain carries TRBV4-1 and TRBJ2-2; maybe TRBD2 (5 bases). Trimming shortened V by 4 bases and J by 8 bases, and 23 bases separated the two germline ends. Germline loops: CDR1 MGHRA, CDR2 YSYEKL. This CDR3 contains 17 residues. CDR3 loop: CASSPLGLAHRTGELFF. The DNA of the CDR3 is TGCGCCAGCAGCCCCCTAGGGCTAGCCCACCGTACGGGGGAGCTGTTTTTT.

The chain carries TRBV19 and TRBJ1-1; no clear D gene. Between the trimmed V and J ends, which lost 4 bases and 4 bases, there was a span of 7 bases. CDR1 and CDR2 from the germline V gene are LNHDA and SQIVND (reference sequence). CDR3 length equals 12 residues. CDR3 residues: CASSTRFTEAFF. The DNA of the CDR3 is TGTGCCAGTAGTACGAGATTCACTGAAGCTTTCTTT.

The V gene is TRBV2, the J gene TRBJ2-4, with TRBD1 matching over 8 bases. The CDR3 covers 14 residues. V shed 6 bases and J 9 bases; nucleotides not matched to a gene: 10. Germline loops: CDR1 SNHLY, CDR2 FYNNEI. This CDR3 reads CASSPPRDRSIQYF. In nucleotides, the CDR3 is TGTGCCAGCAGCCCTCCCCGGGACAGGTCCATTCAGTACTTC.

The chain employs TRBV9 and TRBJ2-7; D is possibly TRBD1 (6 bases). Between the trimmed V and J ends, which lost 0 bases and 2 bases, there was a span of 9 bases. From germline, CDR1 is SGDLS and CDR2 YYNGEE. CDR3 length equals 14 residues. The CDR3 coding sequence is TGTGCCAGCAGCGTAGCTACAGGGACCTACGAGCAGTACTTC. Its translation: CASSVATGTYEQYF.

The rearrangement uses TRBV29-1 and TRBJ2-7; D is unresolved. V shed 7 bases and J shed 0 bases, with 13 bases lying between them. Germline values: CDR1 SQVTM, CDR2 ANQGSEA. CDR3 length: 13 residues. This CDR3 is CSAGRGSSYEQYF. As DNA, the CDR3 is TGCAGCGCTGGACGCGGTAGCTCCTACGAGCAGTACTTC.

This clone appeared once. The chain carries TRBV28 and TRBJ1-3; the D gene is possibly TRBD1 (5 bases). The CDR3 runs 18 residues. Per germline, CDR1 MDHEN and CDR2 SYDVKM. V was trimmed by 4 bases and J by 0 bases, leaving 19 bases between them. This CDR3 is CASSYTGPLGYSGNTIYF. The CDR3 DNA follows: TGTGCCAGCAGTTATACGGGACCGCTGGGATACTCTGGAAACACCATATATTTT.

The CDR3 DNA is TGTGCCTGGAGTCCCCAGGGGGCGCCCAGCACTGAAGCTTTCTTT. Translation gives CAWSPQGAPSTEAFF. V and J are TRBV30 and TRBJ1-1, with 8 bases matching TRBD1. CDR1 is GTSNPN, CDR2 SVGIG, per germline (reference sequence). V trimming: 2 bases; J trimming: 4 bases; junction bases outside the gene matches: 9. The CDR3 sequence is 15 residues long.

This chain joins TRBV9 and TRBJ2-1, with 9 nucleotides matching TRBD1. This CDR3 comprises 16 residues. V dropped 3 bases and J dropped 9; count of bases not matched to a gene: 13. The germline V gene has CDR1 SGDLS and CDR2 YYNGEE. The CDR3 region has the DNA TGTGCCAGCAGCGCTGGGGGACAGGGCCGTTCGGGTGAGCAGTTCTTC. This codes for CASSAGGQGRSGEQFF.

About this clone itself: This may arise from a read error, as a much more abundant clone is one base away. The V gene is TRBV7-9, the J gene TRBJ2-7; unclear D gene. In germline, CDR1 is SEHNR, CDR2 FQNEAQ (reference sequence). This CDR3 is 11 amino acids long. DNA of the CDR3: TGTACCAGCAGCTTATCCTACGAGCAGTACTTC. Translated: CTSSLSYEQYF.

This chain uses TRBV25-1 with TRBJ2-7, with 9 positions matching TRBD1. This CDR3 is 14 amino acids long. Germline CDR1 is MGHDK and CDR2 is SYGVNS. The J segment lost 6 bases and the V segment lost 8 bases, leaving 11 bases of the junction unmatched. Here the CDR3 DNA reads TGTGCCAGCTCCCCCCGGGACAGGGATGGCGAGCAGTACTTC. Residues: CASSPRDRDGEQYF.